This T cell receptor beta chain was identified during a study of neurological immune-mediated disorders. Study-wide background: In a group of roughly 34 multiple sclerosis patients, roughly 31 had the relapsing-remitting type and 3 had the secondary progressive type.

TCRdb re-called the 5' RACE reads through MiXCR, storing one row per CDR3 protein. The sample contains roughly 40,000 distinct CDR3 sequences, roughly 2.5% of which appear only once. In this sample, this clonotype turned up many times. Its antigen is as yet unknown. Findings and limits, study-wide: No sharing of CDR3 amino acid sequences was observed among expanded clones across subjects, suggesting private repertoires in all groups.

Germline CDR1 is MNHEY and CDR2 is SMNVEV (reference sequence). The ends lost 6 bases at V and 11 bases at J; junction bases unmatched: 8. The CDR3 runs to 12 residues. Sequencing was done on a sample of PBMCs. J is TRBJ1-1 and V is TRBV27; TRBD1 agrees at 8 bases. The receptor was isolated from a man in his forties or fifties with multiple sclerosis. The CDR3 sequence: CASRNPGGLAFF. The CDR3, as DNA: TGTGCCAGCAGGAATCCAGGGGGCCTGGCTTTCTTT.